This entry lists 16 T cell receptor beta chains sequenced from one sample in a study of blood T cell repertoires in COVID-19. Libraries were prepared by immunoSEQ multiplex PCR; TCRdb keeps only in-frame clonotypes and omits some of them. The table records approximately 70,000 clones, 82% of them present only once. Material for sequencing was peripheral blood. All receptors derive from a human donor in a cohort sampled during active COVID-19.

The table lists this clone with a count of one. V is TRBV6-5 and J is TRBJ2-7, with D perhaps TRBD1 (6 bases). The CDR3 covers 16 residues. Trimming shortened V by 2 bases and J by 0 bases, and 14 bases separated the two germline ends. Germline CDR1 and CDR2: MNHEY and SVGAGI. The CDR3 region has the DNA TGTGCCAGCAGTTACCAGAGACAGGACAGCTCCTACGAGCAGTACTTC. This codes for CASSYQRQDSSYEQYF.

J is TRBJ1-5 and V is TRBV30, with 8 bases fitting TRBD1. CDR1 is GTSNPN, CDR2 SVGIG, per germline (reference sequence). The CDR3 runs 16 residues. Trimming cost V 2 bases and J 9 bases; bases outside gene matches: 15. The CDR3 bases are TGTGCCTGGAGTCCGAGTGGGACAGGTCTGTTTGGGCCCCAGCATTTT. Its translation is CAWSPSGTGLFGPQHF. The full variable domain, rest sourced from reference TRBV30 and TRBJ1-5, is SQTIHQWPATLVQPVGSPLSLECTVEGTSNPNLYWYRQAAGRGLQLLFYSVGIGQISSEVPQNLSASRPQDRQFILSSKKLLLSDSGFYLCAWSPSGTGLFGPQHFGDGTRLSIL.

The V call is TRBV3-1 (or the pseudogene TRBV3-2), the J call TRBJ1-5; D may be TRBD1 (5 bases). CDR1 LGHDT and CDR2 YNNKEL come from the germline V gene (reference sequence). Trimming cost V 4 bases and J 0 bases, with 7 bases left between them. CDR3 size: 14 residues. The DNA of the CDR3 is TGTGCCAGCAGCCCGACAGATAGCAATCAGCCCCAGCATTTT. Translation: CASSPTDSNQPQHF.

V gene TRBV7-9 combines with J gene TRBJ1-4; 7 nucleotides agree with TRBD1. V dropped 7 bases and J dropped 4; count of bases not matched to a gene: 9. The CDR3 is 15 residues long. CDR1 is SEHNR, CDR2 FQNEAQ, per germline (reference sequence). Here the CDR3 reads CASTTWDRLNEKLFF. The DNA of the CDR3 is TGTGCCAGCACCACCTGGGACAGACTTAATGAAAAACTGTTTTTT.

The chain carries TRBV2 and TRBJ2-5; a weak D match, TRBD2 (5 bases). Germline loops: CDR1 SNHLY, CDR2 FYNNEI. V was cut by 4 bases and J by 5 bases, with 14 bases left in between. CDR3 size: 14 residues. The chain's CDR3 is CASSAVALGETQYF. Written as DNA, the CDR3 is TGTGCCAGCAGTGCGGTAGCGTTGGGGGAGACCCAGTACTTC.

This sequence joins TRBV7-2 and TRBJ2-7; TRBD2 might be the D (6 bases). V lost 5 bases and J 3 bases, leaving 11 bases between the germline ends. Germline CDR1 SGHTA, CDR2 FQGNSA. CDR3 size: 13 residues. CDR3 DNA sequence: TGTGCCAGCAGCGTACCGGGACTCTACGAGCAGTACTTC. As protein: CASSVPGLYEQYF.

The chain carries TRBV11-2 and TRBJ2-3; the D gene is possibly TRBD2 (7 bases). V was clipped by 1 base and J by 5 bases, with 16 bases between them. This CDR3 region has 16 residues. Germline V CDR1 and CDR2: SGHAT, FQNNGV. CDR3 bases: TGTGCCAGCAGCTTAGTAGGGGGGGGGACCAGAGATACGCAGTATTTT. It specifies CASSLVGGGTRDTQYF.

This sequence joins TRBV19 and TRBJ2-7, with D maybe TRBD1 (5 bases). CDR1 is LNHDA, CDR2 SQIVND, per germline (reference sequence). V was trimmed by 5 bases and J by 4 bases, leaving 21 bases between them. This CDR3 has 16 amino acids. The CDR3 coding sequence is TGTGCCAGTAGTCCCACCCCCAGGGCCGGAGTGTACGAGCAGTACTTC. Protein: CASSPTPRAGVYEQYF.

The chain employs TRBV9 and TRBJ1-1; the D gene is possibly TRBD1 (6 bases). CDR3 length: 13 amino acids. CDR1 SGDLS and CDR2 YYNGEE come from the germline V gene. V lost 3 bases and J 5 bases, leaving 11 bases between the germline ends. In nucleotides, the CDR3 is TGTGCCAGCAGCGGGGAGGGGGTTACTGAAGCTTTCTTT. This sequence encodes CASSGEGVTEAFF. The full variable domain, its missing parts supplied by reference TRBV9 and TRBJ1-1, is DSGVTQTPKHLITATGQRVTLRCSPRSGDLSVYWYQQSLDQGLQFLIQYYNGEERAKGNILERFSAQQFPDLHSELNLSSLELGDSALYFCASSGEGVTEAFFGQGTRLTVV.

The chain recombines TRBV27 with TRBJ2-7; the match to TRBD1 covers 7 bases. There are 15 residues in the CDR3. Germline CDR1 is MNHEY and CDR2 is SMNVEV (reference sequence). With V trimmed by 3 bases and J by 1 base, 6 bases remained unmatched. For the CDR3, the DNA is TGTGCCAGCAGTTTCTCAGGGGGTAGGTCCTACGAGCAGTACTTC. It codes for CASSFSGGRSYEQYF.

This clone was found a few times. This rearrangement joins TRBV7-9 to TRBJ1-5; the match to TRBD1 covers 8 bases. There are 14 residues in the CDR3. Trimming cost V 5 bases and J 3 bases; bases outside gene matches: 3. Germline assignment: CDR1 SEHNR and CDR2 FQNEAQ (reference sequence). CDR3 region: CASSGQGVNQPQHF. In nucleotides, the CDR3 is TGTGCCAGCAGCGGACAGGGCGTCAATCAGCCCCAGCATTTT.

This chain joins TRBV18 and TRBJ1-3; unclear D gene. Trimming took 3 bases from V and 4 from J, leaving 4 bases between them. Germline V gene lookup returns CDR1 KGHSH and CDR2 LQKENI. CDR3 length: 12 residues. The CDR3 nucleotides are TGTGCCAGCTCACCTCAGGGAAACACCATATATTTT. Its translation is CASSPQGNTIYF.

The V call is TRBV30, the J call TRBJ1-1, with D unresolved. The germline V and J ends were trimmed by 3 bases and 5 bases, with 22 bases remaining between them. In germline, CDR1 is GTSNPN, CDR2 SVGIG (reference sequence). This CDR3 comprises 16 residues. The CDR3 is CAWSRSRAFDKTEAFF. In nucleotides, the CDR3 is TGTGCCTGGAGCCGATCGCGCGCTTTCGACAAAACTGAAGCTTTCTTT.

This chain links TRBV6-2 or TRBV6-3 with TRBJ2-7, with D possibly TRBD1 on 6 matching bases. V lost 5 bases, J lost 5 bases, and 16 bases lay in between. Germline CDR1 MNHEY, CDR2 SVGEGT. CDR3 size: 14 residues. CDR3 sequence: CASSPRQARDEQYF. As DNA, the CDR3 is TGTGCCAGCAGTCCAAGACAGGCCAGGGACGAGCAGTACTTC.

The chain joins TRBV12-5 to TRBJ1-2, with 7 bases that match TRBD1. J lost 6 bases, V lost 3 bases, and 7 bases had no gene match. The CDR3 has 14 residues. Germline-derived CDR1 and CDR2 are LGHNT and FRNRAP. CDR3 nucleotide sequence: TGTGCTAGTGGTTTAGAGACAGGGTTGAATGGCTACACCTTC. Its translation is CASGLETGLNGYTF.

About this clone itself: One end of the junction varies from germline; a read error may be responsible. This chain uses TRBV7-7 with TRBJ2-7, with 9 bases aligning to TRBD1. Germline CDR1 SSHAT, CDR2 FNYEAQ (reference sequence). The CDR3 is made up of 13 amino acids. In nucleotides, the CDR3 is TGTGCTAGCAGCTTAGCGACAGGGGGCGAGCAGTACTTC. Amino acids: CASSLATGGEQYF.